This T cell receptor (beta chain) was sequenced for a study of T-cell memory formation after mild COVID-19. Across the study: The two donors had largely donor-specific TCR clusters.

With respect to this clonotype: Its antigen is as yet unknown.

TCRdb itself ran the 5' RACE reads through MiXCR, one entry per CDR3 protein. The data contain 470,000 or so distinct CDR3 sequences, 20% of them singletons. V lost 0 bases to trimming and J lost 10 bases; unmatched junction nucleotides: 9. This CDR3 is 15 amino acids long. CDR1 is MNHEY and CDR2 is SVGEGT in the germline V gene. Study outcomes and limitations: The study found balanced CD4/CD8 in clones contracting day 15 to 85 and a CD4+ lean in later expanders. Contracting CD4+ clones sat mainly in CM and EM; CD8+ in EMRA.

The chain uses TRBV6-2 or TRBV6-3 and TRBJ2-1; 7 positions match TRBD2. Source material: PBMCs or a T cell subset sorted from them (not recorded which). The origin of this receptor is an adult woman who had mild COVID-19 (a few samples of this study predate the infection). Cell type and time point are not known. The chain's CDR3 is CASSYSRAGVEEQFF. The CDR3 bases are TGTGCCAGCAGTTACTCTCGGGCGGGAGTTGAGGAGCAGTTCTTC.